This passage covers 24 T cell receptor beta chains from one sample sequenced in a study of molecular identifiers for immune sequencing clone quantification. TCRdb itself ran the PCR reads through MiXCR, one entry per CDR3 protein. Among around 480,000 distinct CDR3 sequences listed, about 22% were seen once. Sequencing input: naive CD8+ T cells from blood, with Jurkat cell RNA spiked in. The subset is: FACS-sorted CD8+CD4-CCR7+CD45RA+ naive T cells. The source of these receptors is a human donor in good health. Some libraries in this study had Jurkat cell RNA spiked in.

Comment on this clonotype: A read error may explain this, as a much larger clone is one base away. V gene TRBV7-2 combines with J gene TRBJ1-1; D possibly corresponds to TRBD1 (5 bases). The CDR3 length is 13 residues. The V end lost 5 bases, the J end lost 6 bases, and 13 bases lay between the germline ends. The germline V gene encodes CDR1 SGHTA and CDR2 FQGNSA. CDR3: CASSAGATAEAFF. Written as DNA, the CDR3 is TGTGCCAGCAGCGCCGGGGCGACTGCTGAAGCTTTCTTT. Full variable domain (remainder filled in from reference TRBV7-2 and TRBJ1-1): GAGVSQSPSNKVTEKGKDVELRCDPISGHTALYWYRQSLGQGLEFLIYFQGNSAPDKSGLPSDRFSAERTGGSVSTLTIQRTQQEDSAVYLCASSAGATAEAFFGQGTRLTVV.

This clonotype occurred many times. The J gene is TRBJ1-1, the V gene TRBV5-4, with D tentatively TRBD1 (5 bases). The germline gives CDR1 SGHNT, CDR2 YYREEE (reference sequence). The V gene lost 9 bases and the J gene lost 5 bases, with 17 bases spanning the gap. This CDR3 has 13 amino acids. The CDR3 is CATVALSGTEAFF. In nucleotides, the CDR3 is TGTGCCACCGTGGCCCTCTCAGGGACTGAAGCTTTCTTT.

Many counts were recorded for this clonotype. The V call is TRBV2, the J call TRBJ2-1; 9 bases agree with TRBD2. Per germline, CDR1 SNHLY and CDR2 FYNNEI. Unmatched junction bases numbered 5, after V lost 6 bases and J lost 2 bases. The CDR3 contains 15 residues. CDR3 in DNA: TGTGCCAGCAGGGAAACTAGCGGGCCCTACAATGAGCAGTTCTTC. This sequence encodes CASRETSGPYNEQFF.

V gene TRBV27 combines with J gene TRBJ1-1; a possible D gene is TRBD1 (6 bases). The CDR3 has 15 amino acids. Germline-derived CDR1 and CDR2 are MNHEY and SMNVEV (reference sequence). The V gene lost 2 bases and the J gene lost 7 bases, with 17 bases spanning the gap. The CDR3 reads CASSLSPQGGVEAFF. CDR3 nucleotide sequence: TGTGCCAGCAGTTTAAGCCCACAGGGCGGCGTTGAAGCTTTCTTT.

This clonotype was counted between two and nine times. V is TRBV5-6 and J is TRBJ1-1; no clear D gene. Trimming took off 1 base at V and 0 bases at J, with 13 bases between the two ends. This CDR3 is 16 amino acids long. Germline V gives CDR1 SGHDT, CDR2 YYEEEE. DNA of the CDR3: TGTGCCAGCAGCTTGAGTTCGGGGTTTATGAACACTGAAGCTTTCTTT. Residues: CASSLSSGFMNTEAFF.

This clonotype was counted only a few times. V usage is TRBV12-3 or TRBV12-4 and J usage is TRBJ1-4, with a tentative D call TRBD1 (5 bases). CDR3 length equals 16 residues. V dropped 8 bases and J dropped 2 bases, with 18 bases sitting between them. The CDR3 coding sequence is TGTGCCAGCTTCCCAGGGTGGGGGGTCACTAATGAAAAACTGTTTTTT. This gives the protein CASFPGWGVTNEKLFF.

V usage is TRBV20-1 and J usage is TRBJ2-3; D perhaps matches TRBD2 (5 bases). In germline, CDR1 is DFQATT, CDR2 SNEGSKA (reference sequence). V shed 3 bases and J shed 4 bases, with 17 bases lying between them. There are 15 residues in the CDR3. For the CDR3, the DNA is TGCAGTGCTAGCCCCAGCCTAGATAGCGCAGATACGCAGTATTTT. Translating it yields CSASPSLDSADTQYF.

This clonotype was seen many times. The J gene is TRBJ2-7, the V gene TRBV6-5, with 9 bases aligning to TRBD1. Losses at the gene ends were 6 bases for V and 7 bases for J; bases not matched to a gene: 4. Germline CDR1 MNHEY, CDR2 SVGAGI. The CDR3 totals 12 residues. The CDR3 DNA reads TGTGCCAGCAGCCGGACAGGGGTTGAGCAGTACTTC. Residues: CASSRTGVEQYF.

A few counts support this clonotype. V usage is TRBV6-5 and J usage is TRBJ2-1; TRBD2 is a possible D gene (6 bases). Germline V gene data show CDR1 as MNHEY and CDR2 as SVGAGI. The CDR3 has 12 residues. V lost 3 bases and J 8 bases, leaving 8 bases between the germline ends. CDR3 DNA: TGTGCCAGCAGTTATAGCGGCCATGAGCAGTTCTTC. It yields the protein CASSYSGHEQFF.

This clonotype was counted a few times. V is TRBV24-1 and J is TRBJ2-1; 9 nucleotides match TRBD2. V lost 4 bases and J lost 3; bases outside the gene matches: 3. CDR3 size: 15 residues. Germline V gene lookup returns CDR1 KGHDR and CDR2 SFDVKD. CDR3 region: CATSDPAGGYNEQFF. The DNA for the CDR3 is TGTGCCACCAGTGACCCAGCGGGGGGCTACAATGAGCAGTTCTTC.

The chain employs TRBV19 and TRBJ2-7; 9 bases agree with TRBD1. J gave up 3 bases and V 2 bases, and 5 bases lay outside the gene matches. Germline CDR1 LNHDA, CDR2 SQIVND (reference sequence). CDR3 size: 15 residues. Written as DNA, the CDR3 is TGTGCCAGTAGTATAACGGGACAGGGAGTCTACGAGCAGTACTTC. Translated: CASSITGQGVYEQYF.

The chain joins TRBV5-1 to TRBJ2-7, with 7 bases fitting TRBD2. The CDR3 is made up of 15 amino acids. V was clipped by 0 bases and J by 4 bases; unmatched bases: 7. In germline, CDR1 is SGHRS, CDR2 YFSETQ. For the CDR3, the DNA is TGCGCCAGCAGCTTGGCCGGCGGGGGAGGGTACGAGCAGTACTTC. Amino acids: CASSLAGGGGYEQYF.

This clonotype was counted many times. The V gene is TRBV3-1, the J gene TRBJ1-1, with D unclear. Deletions cut 0 bases from V and 1 base from J, with 9 bases between. The CDR3 runs to 15 residues. Germline lookup yields CDR1 LGHDT and CDR2 YNNKEL (reference sequence). The DNA of the CDR3 is TGTGCCAGCAGCCAAGATTGGGTATCGAACACTGAAGCTTTCTTT. It translates to CASSQDWVSNTEAFF.

The chain uses TRBV9 and TRBJ2-7, with no clear D. Germline CDR1 SGDLS, CDR2 YYNGEE. The CDR3 runs 14 residues. Trimming removed 1 base from V and 0 bases from J, with 8 bases in between. The CDR3 bases are TGTGCCAGCAGCGTATCGTGGTCCTCCTACGAGCAGTACTTC. It encodes CASSVSWSSYEQYF.

This clonotype has at least ten counts. The V gene is TRBV27, the J gene TRBJ1-5; D is uncertain. The CDR3 has 16 residues. V lost 2 bases to trimming and J lost 0 bases, with 11 bases between them. Germline V CDR1 and CDR2: MNHEY, SMNVEV (reference sequence). CDR3 loop: CASSLAGSLSNQPQHF. CDR3 in DNA: TGTGCCAGCAGTTTAGCGGGCAGCCTTAGCAATCAGCCCCAGCATTTT.

About this clonotype itself: A clone one base away is much larger, so this may be a read error. The chain recombines TRBV9 with TRBJ1-1, with 8 bases matching TRBD1. The CDR3 loop spans 14 amino acids. Looked up from germline, CDR1 is SGDLS and CDR2 is YYNGEE. This chain's CDR3 is CAGSVADRGTEAFF. CDR3 sequence (DNA): TGTGCCGGCAGCGTAGCCGACAGGGGCACTGAAGCTTTCTTT. The full variable domain, rest sourced from reference TRBV9 and TRBJ1-1, is DSGVTQTPKHLITATGQRVTLRCSPRSGDLSVYWYQQSLDQGLQFLIQYYNGEERAKGNILERFSAQQFPDLHSELNLSSLELGDSALYFCAGSVADRGTEAFFGQGTRLTVV.

This clonotype appeared a few times. This chain connects TRBV20-1 to TRBJ2-7; TRBD1 agrees at 11 bases. Per the germline V gene, CDR1 is DFQATT and CDR2 is SNEGSKA (reference sequence). Losses at the gene ends were 0 bases for V and 6 bases for J; bases not matched to a gene: 4. The CDR3 covers 14 residues. DNA for the CDR3: TGCAGTGCTAGAGATCCGGACAGGGGGCTCGAGCAGTACTTC. It yields the protein CSARDPDRGLEQYF.

This clonotype has ten or more counts. This CDR3 reads CSVEDRRESSGNTIYF. The DNA for the CDR3 is TGCAGCGTTGAAGATCGTCGGGAGAGCTCTGGAAACACCATATATTTT. The chain is built from TRBV29-1 and TRBJ1-3; no definite D call. Trimming took 0 bases from V and 0 from J, leaving 12 bases between them. The CDR3 is made up of 16 amino acids. Germline V gene lookup returns CDR1 SQVTM and CDR2 ANQGSEA. The entire variable domain, with the rest obtained from reference TRBV29-1 and TRBJ1-3, is as follows: SAVISQKPSRDICQRGTSLTIQCQVDSQVTMMFWYRQQPGQSLTLIATANQGSEATYESGFVIDKFPISRPNLTFSTLTVSNMSPEDSSIYLCSVEDRRESSGNTIYFGEGSWLTVV.

This clonotype was observed at least ten times. This chain's CDR3 is CASSEEAVAGLAGLDTQYF. DNA for the CDR3: TGTGCCAGCAGTGAAGAGGCCGTGGCGGGACTAGCGGGATTAGATACGCAGTATTTT. J is TRBJ2-3 and V is TRBV6-1; TRBD2 matches 13 bases. With V trimmed by 1 base and J by 5 bases, 12 bases remained unmatched. CDR1 and CDR2 from the germline V gene are MNHNS and SASEGT. The CDR3 is made up of 19 amino acids.

This sequence joins TRBV12-3 or TRBV12-4 and TRBJ2-5; D not certain. This CDR3 contains 14 residues. V lost 6 bases and J lost 5, with 16 bases in between. This CDR3 reads CASSLPLQSETQYF. For the CDR3, the DNA is TGTGCCAGCAGCCTTCCCCTCCAGAGTGAGACCCAGTACTTC.

Notes on this clonotype: This sequence may be a read error, since a much larger clone differs from it by one base. This chain connects TRBV7-9 to TRBJ2-6, with D unresolved. The germline V gene encodes CDR1 SEHNR and CDR2 FQNEAQ (reference sequence). The CDR3 extends over 14 amino acids. The CDR3 sequence: CARSLSWGANVLTF. The CDR3 DNA reads as TGTGCCCGCAGCTTATCGTGGGGGGCCAACGTCCTGACTTTC.

This clonotype was seen more than once but under ten times. This chain links TRBV20-1 with TRBJ2-7; D gene unclear. V was pared by 1 base and J by 0 bases, with 10 bases between. Germline V gene lookup returns CDR1 DFQATT and CDR2 SNEGSKA (reference sequence). The CDR3 is made up of 14 amino acids. CDR3 nucleotides: TGCAGTGCTAGAGGACTTACCAGCTCCTACGAGCAGTACTTC. Translated: CSARGLTSSYEQYF.

This clonotype was seen only a few times. The chain recombines TRBV11-3 with TRBJ2-7; TRBD2 aligns across 15 bases. This CDR3 is built from 16 residues. Germline-derived CDR1 and CDR2 are SGHNT and YENEEA. Losses at the gene ends were 5 bases for V and 6 bases for J; bases not matched to a gene: 8. The CDR3 DNA follows: TGTGCCAGCAGCCCACGATGGACTAGCGGGAGGGTCGAGCAGTACTTC. Its translation is CASSPRWTSGRVEQYF.

In regard to this clonotype: A much larger clone sits a single nucleotide away, making a read error possible. This rearrangement joins TRBV28 to TRBJ2-7; tentatively, D is TRBD2 (6 bases). CDR3 length: 13 residues. Germline CDR1 reads MDHEN; CDR2 reads SYDVKM. CDR3 DNA: TGTGCCAACAGTTTTCGGGGGTTCAACGAGCAGTACTTC. Protein product: CANSFRGFNEQYF.